These T cell receptor beta chains were read from a single sample in a study of stem cell transplantation in POMP-related autoinflammatory disease. Libraries were prepared by immunoSEQ multiplex PCR; TCRdb keeps only in-frame clonotypes and omits some of them. Of 8,000 to 10,000 clones in the sample, approximately 90% were seen once. Sequenced material: CD8+ T cells from PBMCs, taken before stem cell transplantation. These receptors all come from a human donor with POMP-related autoinflammation and immune dysregulation (PRAID). Both conserved end residues are part of each CDR3. The D gene is left open where the match is weak. Some rows mark clone size as missing; the rest say once, few, many or name a class of expanded clone.

d_call j_call v_call clone_size cdr3_aa cdr3_nt
TRBD1 TRBJ1-2 TRBV19 - CASIADRAEEDYGYTF TGTGCCAGTATCGCGGACAGGGCTGAAGAAGACTATGGCTACACCTTC
TRBD1 TRBJ1-2 TRBV4-1 - CASSQDRNNYGYTF TGCGCCAGCAGCCAGGACAGGAATAACTATGGCTACACCTTC
TRBD2 TRBJ2-5 TRBV28 - CASSSAGGRETQYF TGTGCCAGCAGTTCCGCGGGAGGGCGTGAGACCCAGTACTTC
- TRBJ1-3 TRBV13 - CASSLGGNTIYF TGTGCCAGCAGCTTAGGGGGAAACACCATATATTTT
- TRBJ1-2 TRBV19 - CATHGFSAGYTF TGTGCCACACACGGTTTCTCCGCTGGCTACACCTTC
- TRBJ1-5 TRBV21-1 - CASSLWGGRNQPQHF TGTGCCAGCAGCCTCTGGGGGGGTCGCAATCAGCCCCAGCATTTT
- TRBJ1-1 TRBV19 - CASSLGTEAFF TGTGCCAGTTCGCTTGGAACTGAAGCTTTCTTT
- TRBJ2-7 TRBV27 - CASSPTDGYEQYF TGTGCCAGCAGTCCTACCGACGGCTACGAGCAGTACTTC
- TRBJ2-7 TRBV11-2 once CASSLGSSEQYF TGTGCCAGCAGCTTAGGTTCGTCCGAGCAGTACTTC
TRBD1 TRBJ2-3 TRBV4-1 - CASSQDDRVGTDTQYF TGCGCCAGCAGCCAAGATGACAGGGTTGGCACAGATACGCAGTATTTT
- TRBJ2-1 TRBV5-5 once CASSLEAGSYNEQFF TGTGCCAGCAGCTTGGAAGCGGGCTCCTACAATGAGCAGTTCTTC
- TRBJ1-3 TRBV11-2 - CASSLLFPDSGNTIYF TGTGCCAGCAGCTTACTTTTCCCCGACTCTGGAAACACCATATATTTT
- TRBJ1-1 TRBV29-1 - CSVELRKKTEAFF TGCAGCGTTGAGTTACGCAAGAAGACTGAAGCTTTCTTT
TRBD2 TRBJ2-7 TRBV4-1 - CASSQEPGLAGEQYF TGCGCCAGCAGCCAAGAACCCGGGCTAGCGGGCGAGCAGTACTTC
TRBD2 TRBJ2-1 TRBV7-6 - CASSLRAGGTPGQFF TGTGCCAGCAGCTTAAGAGCGGGGGGCACCCCCGGGCAGTTCTTC
- TRBJ1-1 TRBV5-1 - CASSLGQGGYTEAFF TGCGCCAGCAGCTTGGGCCAGGGAGGGTACACTGAAGCTTTCTTT
- TRBJ2-1 TRBV4-2 - CASSQEVLEGYNEQFF TGTGCCAGCAGCCAAGAAGTGCTAGAAGGCTACAATGAGCAGTTCTTC
- TRBJ2-3 TRBV6-6 - CASSPQYF TGTGCCAGCAGTCCGCAGTATTTT
- TRBJ1-3 TRBV19 few CASSQDVSSGNTIYF TGTGCCAGTAGTCAGGACGTAAGCTCTGGAAACACCATATATTTT
- TRBJ2-7 TRBV2 - CASSLSYEQYF TGTGCCAGCAGTCTCTCCTACGAGCAGTACTTC
- TRBJ2-7 TRBV10-3 - CAISSSGEPTYEQYF TGTGCCATCAGTAGTTCGGGTGAGCCAACCTACGAGCAGTACTTC
TRBD1 TRBJ1-4 TRBV7-9 - CASSLLGQGAEKLFF TGTGCCAGCAGCTTACTTGGACAGGGGGCCGAAAAACTGTTTTTT
- TRBJ1-2 TRBV28 - CASSSEGIGYGYTF TGTGCCAGCAGTTCCGAGGGGATTGGCTATGGCTACACCTTC
TRBD2 TRBJ2-7 TRBV27 - CASSLSRRGDGAYEQYF TGTGCCAGCAGTTTGTCGAGGCGGGGGGACGGGGCCTACGAGCAGTACTTC
TRBD1 TRBJ1-2 TRBV10-3 - CAISETGGGGYTF TGTGCCATCAGTGAGACAGGGGGCGGAGGCTACACCTTC
TRBD1 TRBJ1-2 TRBV28 - CASSHLRTGEGYTF TGTGCCAGCAGTCACCTCCGGACAGGGGAAGGCTACACCTTC
- TRBJ1-1 TRBV7-9 - CASSYEIEAFF TGTGCCAGCAGCTATGAGATTGAAGCTTTCTTT
TRBD2 TRBJ2-3 TRBV6-1 - CASSEWGAGSTDTQYF TGTGCCAGCAGTGAATGGGGAGCGGGGAGCACAGATACGCAGTATTTT
- TRBJ1-4 TRBV19 - CASRRRDATNEKLFF TGTGCCAGTAGAAGACGGGATGCAACTAATGAAAAACTGTTTTTT
TRBD1 TRBJ2-2 TRBV9 - CASSVGQGAINTGELFF TGTGCCAGCAGCGTCGGACAGGGGGCGATTAACACCGGGGAGCTGTTTTTT
- TRBJ2-1 TRBV5-4 - CASSNQGQGDNEQFF TGTGCCAGCAGCAACCAGGGCCAAGGGGACAATGAGCAGTTCTTC
- TRBJ1-5 TRBV6-1 - CASSEARRGNQPQHF TGTGCCAGCAGTGAAGCGAGGAGGGGCAATCAGCCCCAGCATTTT
TRBD1 TRBJ2-2 TRBV6-5 - CASSYTGAGTGELFF TGTGCCAGCAGTTACACAGGGGCGGGCACCGGGGAGCTGTTTTTT
- TRBJ2-1 TRBV30 - CAWSPLVPEQFF TGTGCCTGGAGTCCTCTCGTTCCCGAGCAGTTCTTC
TRBD1 TRBJ2-5 TRBV29-1 - CSVDFDRVGQETQYF TGCAGCGTTGACTTCGACAGGGTGGGGCAAGAGACCCAGTACTTC
- TRBJ1-1 TRBV4-1 - CASSQDSGSTEAFF TGCGCCAGCAGCCAAGATTCGGGGTCGACTGAAGCTTTCTTT
- TRBJ2-1 TRBV18 - CASSRQAESYNEQFF TGTGCCAGCTCAAGACAGGCCGAATCCTACAATGAGCAGTTCTTC
- TRBJ2-5 TRBV9 - CASSVGGAQETQYF TGTGCCAGCAGCGTAGGTGGAGCCCAAGAGACCCAGTACTTC
TRBD1 TRBJ1-5 TRBV28 - CASTRWVGTGSNQPQHF TGTGCCAGCACCCGATGGGTAGGGACAGGGAGCAATCAGCCCCAGCATTTT
- TRBJ1-4 TRBV28 once CASSLYPLNEAATNEKLFF TGTGCCAGCAGTTTATATCCTCTAAATGAGGCAGCAACTAATGAAAAACTGTTTTTT
TRBD2 TRBJ2-4 TRBV4-1 - CASSRGLVKNIQYF TGCGCCAGCAGCCGTGGACTAGTGAAAAACATTCAGTACTTC
- TRBJ2-2 TRBV9 - CASSPGNGELFF TGTGCCAGCAGCCCAGGGAACGGGGAGCTGTTTTTT
- TRBJ2-1 TRBV18 - CASSPPRYNEQFF TGTGCCAGCTCACCACCGCGTTACAATGAGCAGTTCTTC
TRBD1 TRBJ2-1 TRBV5-1 - CASSKTGVTYNEQFF TGCGCCAGCAGCAAGACAGGGGTAACCTACAATGAGCAGTTCTTC
- TRBJ2-7 TRBV9 - CASSVGNRDYEQYF TGTGCCAGCAGCGTAGGTAACAGGGACTACGAGCAGTACTTC
- TRBJ2-7 TRBV27 - CASASGESSYEQYF TGTGCCAGCGCCTCAGGGGAAAGCTCCTACGAGCAGTACTTC
- TRBJ2-3 TRBV5-6 once CASLRGYTDTQYF TGTGCCAGCCTTCGGGGATACACAGATACGCAGTATTTT
- TRBJ2-6 TRBV19 - CASSHPAGRANVLTF TGTGCCAGTAGCCATCCCGCAGGCAGGGCCAACGTCCTGACTTTC
TRBD2 TRBJ2-3 TRBV5-1 once CASSSPIKAGGTDTQYF TGCGCCAGCAGCTCCCCCATAAAAGCGGGGGGCACAGATACGCAGTATTTT